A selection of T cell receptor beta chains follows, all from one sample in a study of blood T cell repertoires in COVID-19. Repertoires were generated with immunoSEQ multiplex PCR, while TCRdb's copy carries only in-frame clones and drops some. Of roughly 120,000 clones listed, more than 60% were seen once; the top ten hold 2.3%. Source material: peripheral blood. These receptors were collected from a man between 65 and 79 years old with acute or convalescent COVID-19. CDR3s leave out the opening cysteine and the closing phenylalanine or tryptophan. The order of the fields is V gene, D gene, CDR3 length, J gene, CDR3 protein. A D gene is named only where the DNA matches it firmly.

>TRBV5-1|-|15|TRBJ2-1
ASSLAQGLRGYNEQF
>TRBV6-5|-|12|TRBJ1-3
ASSGGMRGNTIY
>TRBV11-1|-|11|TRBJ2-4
ASSLGPERIQY
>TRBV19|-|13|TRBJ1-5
ASSIWPGLNQPQH
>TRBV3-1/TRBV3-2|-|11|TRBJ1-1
ASRRDLNTEAF
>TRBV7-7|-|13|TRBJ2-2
ASSGGDLNTGELF
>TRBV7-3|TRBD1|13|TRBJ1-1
ASSFAGTGNTEAF
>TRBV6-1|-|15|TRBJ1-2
ASSETGVRVKGYGYT
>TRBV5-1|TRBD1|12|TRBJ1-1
ASNNRGGNTEAF
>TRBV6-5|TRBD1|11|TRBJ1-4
ATTGGLGEKLF
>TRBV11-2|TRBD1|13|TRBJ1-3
ASSSTGFSGNTIY
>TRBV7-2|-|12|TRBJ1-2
ASSLDREGRGYT
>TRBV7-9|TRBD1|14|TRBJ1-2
ASSLGTGGIPSGYT
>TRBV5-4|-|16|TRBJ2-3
ASKLGYFRTASTDTQY
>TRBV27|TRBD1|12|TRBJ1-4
ASSWDRESEKLF
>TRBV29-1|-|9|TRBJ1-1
SCGRVTEAF
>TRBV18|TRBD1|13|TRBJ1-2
ASSPSTGSSYGYT
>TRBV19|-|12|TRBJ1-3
ASSESRGGNTIY
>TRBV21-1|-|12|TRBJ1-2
ASSKGTAYYGYT
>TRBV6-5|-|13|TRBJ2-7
ASSYSRTYSYEQY
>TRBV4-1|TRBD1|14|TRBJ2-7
ASSPGLGTGFDEQY
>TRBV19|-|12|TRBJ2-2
ASSYGQTTGELF
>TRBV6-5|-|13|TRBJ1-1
ASYGRGSGNTEAF
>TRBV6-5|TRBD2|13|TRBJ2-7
ASSPSGTRGGEQY
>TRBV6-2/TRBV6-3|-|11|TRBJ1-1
ASSTPGGTEAF